Each of the 23 T cell receptor beta chains below was sequenced from the same sample in a study of blood T cell repertoires in COVID-19. TCRdb's table, derived via immunoSEQ multiplex PCR, lists solely in-frame clones and lacks some. Among about 210,000 clones listed, about 87% were seen once. The sample comprised peripheral blood. The receptors stem from a man between 65 and 85 years old with acute or convalescent COVID-19.

The chain recombines TRBV19 with TRBJ2-3; possible D gene TRBD1, 5 bases. With 3 bases removed from V and 5 bases from J, the gap between germline ends came to 15 bases. There are 15 residues in the CDR3. The germline gives CDR1 LNHDA, CDR2 SQIVND (reference sequence). The CDR3 nucleotides read TGTGCCAGTAGTATGAATTTCAGGGATCGAGATACGCAGTATTTT. It yields the protein CASSMNFRDRDTQYF.

This chain joins TRBV28 and TRBJ2-7, with 12 nucleotides matching TRBD2. V shed 6 bases and J 2 bases; nucleotides not matched to a gene: 11. Germline V gene sequence: CDR1 MDHEN, CDR2 SYDVKM. The CDR3 contains 17 residues. The CDR3 nucleotides read TGTGCCAGCAGCCCCACTAGCGGGAGGCCCAGGGCCTACGAGCAGTACTTC. Its translation: CASSPTSGRPRAYEQYF.

This clone occurred once. The CDR3 DNA reads TGTGCCAGCAGTTACATGGCGGGAGGGGAAGGGACCCAGTACTTC. It translates to CASSYMAGGEGTQYF. V is TRBV6-2 or TRBV6-3 and J is TRBJ2-5; 9 bases line up with TRBD2. After removal of 2 bases from V and 7 bases from J, the junction contained 8 bases not matched to a gene. Germline-derived CDR1 and CDR2 are MNHEY and SVGEGT. The CDR3 is 15 amino acids.

The rearrangement uses TRBV4-2 and TRBJ2-1; 10 bases line up with TRBD2. In germline, CDR1 is LGHNA, CDR2 YNFKEQ. J lost 5 bases, V lost 1 base, and 5 bases had no gene match. The CDR3 consists of 16 residues. CDR3 DNA sequence: TGTGCCAGCAGCCAAGGTCGGACTAGCGGTGACAATGAGCAGTTCTTC. Translated, it gives CASSQGRTSGDNEQFF.

This chain links TRBV6-5 with TRBJ1-1; D remains unclear. The CDR3 sequence is 14 residues long. The V end was cut by 0 bases, the J end by 4 bases, with 9 bases between. Looked up from germline, CDR1 is MNHEY and CDR2 is SVGAGI. The CDR3 sequence is CASSYSVRGTEAFF. The CDR3 nucleotides read TGTGCCAGCAGTTACTCTGTCCGCGGCACTGAAGCTTTCTTT.

The chain combines TRBV6-2 or TRBV6-3 with TRBJ1-1; unclear D gene. The ends were cut back, 2 bases at V and 3 bases at J, with 4 bases in the middle. Germline assignment: CDR1 MNHEY and CDR2 SVGEGT. This CDR3 spans 12 amino acids. The CDR3 loop is CASSYSHTEAFF. The CDR3 region has the DNA TGTGCCAGCAGTTACAGCCACACTGAAGCTTTCTTT.

The chain employs TRBV9 and TRBJ2-1, with D perhaps TRBD2 (6 bases). This CDR3 has 16 amino acids. V was shortened by 0 bases and J by 0 bases, with 10 bases between the two germline ends. Germline V gene sequence: CDR1 SGDLS, CDR2 YYNGEE. CDR3 residues: CASSVGIADSYNEQFF. The CDR3 bases are TGTGCCAGCAGCGTAGGTATAGCGGACTCCTACAATGAGCAGTTCTTC.

V usage is TRBV28 and J usage is TRBJ1-1; D is unresolved. The CDR3 is 12 residues long. CDR1 and CDR2 (germline): MDHEN, SYDVKM. V shed 8 bases and J shed 5 bases, with 12 bases lying between them. The DNA of the CDR3 is TGTGCCAGCTTCGCTCGGTGGACTGAAGCTTTCTTT. Amino acids: CASFARWTEAFF.

The chain employs TRBV5-1 and TRBJ2-7; TRBD1 aligns across 7 bases. This CDR3 has 15 residues. Trimming removed 2 bases from V and 5 bases from J; junction bases left unmatched: 10. Looked up from germline, CDR1 is SGHRS and CDR2 is YFSETQ. DNA for the CDR3: TGCGCCAGCAGCTTAGGACAGGCAGGGGTAAACGAGCAGTACTTC. Translating it yields CASSLGQAGVNEQYF.

This clone was seen once. The gene calls are TRBV3-1 (or the pseudogene TRBV3-2) and TRBJ1-1; no firm D call. From germline, CDR1 is LGHDT and CDR2 YNNKEL (reference sequence). Trimming shortened V by 2 bases and J by 4 bases, and 8 bases separated the two germline ends. This CDR3 region has 13 residues. CDR3 nucleotides: TGTGCCAGCAGCCAATCTCGGGTCACTGAAGCTTTCTTT. Translating it yields CASSQSRVTEAFF.

The chain recombines TRBV29-1 with TRBJ1-2; D is ambiguous. From germline, CDR1 is SQVTM and CDR2 ANQGSEA. With 4 bases removed from V and 6 bases from J, the gap between germline ends came to 12 bases. The CDR3 runs to 12 residues. In nucleotides, the CDR3 is TGCAGCGTTGTGCGGGAGGCTCATGGCTACACCTTC. This encodes CSVVREAHGYTF.

This chain connects TRBV7-3 to TRBJ2-1, with TRBD2 matching over 7 bases. CDR1 and CDR2 (germline): SGHTA, FQGTGA. The CDR3 loop spans 15 amino acids. V dropped 0 bases and J dropped 4; count of bases not matched to a gene: 3. The CDR3: CASSLTGLTYNEQFF. CDR3 nucleotides: TGTGCCAGCAGCTTAACGGGACTAACTTACAATGAGCAGTTCTTC.

This clone was counted a single time. J is TRBJ2-3 and V is TRBV3-1 (or the pseudogene TRBV3-2); D might be TRBD2 (6 bases). Germline lookup yields CDR1 LGHDT and CDR2 YNNKEL (reference sequence). The V gene lost 5 bases and the J gene lost 2 bases, with 11 bases spanning the gap. CDR3 length: 14 residues. The chain's CDR3 is CASSFGTPTDTQYF. CDR3 DNA sequence: TGTGCCAGCAGCTTCGGGACTCCCACAGATACGCAGTATTTT.

The rearrangement uses TRBV6-2 or TRBV6-3 and TRBJ2-7, with D perhaps matching TRBD1 (6 bases). Trimming left V 6 bases short and J 3 bases short, with 9 bases between. The CDR3 is made up of 12 amino acids. CDR1 is MNHEY, CDR2 SVGEGT, per germline. This chain's CDR3 is CASSRDNYEQYF. CDR3 DNA sequence: TGTGCCAGCAGCAGGGACAACTACGAGCAGTACTTC.

This sequence joins TRBV15 and TRBJ2-5; TRBD2 matches 7 bases. V lost 0 bases to trimming and J lost 5 bases; unmatched junction nucleotides: 6. This CDR3 has 15 amino acids. CDR1 is LNHNV and CDR2 is YYDKDF in the germline V gene (reference sequence). This CDR3 reads CATSRDRGVGETQYF. The CDR3 DNA follows: TGTGCCACCAGCAGAGATCGGGGGGTGGGCGAGACCCAGTACTTC.

The rearrangement links TRBV5-1 to TRBJ2-4, with 7 bases fitting TRBD2. CDR3 size: 13 residues. Looked up from germline, CDR1 is SGHRS and CDR2 is YFSETQ. V shed 0 bases, J shed 15 bases, and the junction held 9 bases outside the gene matches. DNA of the CDR3: TGCGCCAGCAGCTTGGGGGAGGGACGGAAGGTGTACTTC. This translates into CASSLGEGRKVYF.

The V call is TRBV19, the J call TRBJ2-7; TRBD2 aligns across 8 bases. CDR1 LNHDA and CDR2 SQIVND come from the germline V gene (reference sequence). This CDR3 is 15 amino acids long. J gave up 2 bases and V 5 bases, and 8 bases lay outside the gene matches. CDR3 loop: CASSLFAGGPYEQYF. The CDR3 nucleotides read TGTGCCAGTAGTCTTTTTGCGGGAGGACCCTACGAGCAGTACTTC.

This rearrangement joins TRBV24-1 to TRBJ2-2; 7 nucleotides align to TRBD2. CDR1 is KGHDR and CDR2 is SFDVKD in the germline V gene. This CDR3 spans 16 amino acids. Losses at the gene ends were 2 bases for V and 3 bases for J; bases not matched to a gene: 5. CDR3 DNA: TGTGCCACCAGTGATTCGGGACTAAGACACACCGGGGAGCTGTTTTTT. Translating gives CATSDSGLRHTGELFF.

The gene calls are TRBV19 and TRBJ2-3, with D perhaps matching TRBD1 (5 bases). With 6 bases removed from V and 7 bases from J, the gap between germline ends came to 17 bases. Looked up from germline, CDR1 is LNHDA and CDR2 is SQIVND (reference sequence). The CDR3 is 14 residues long. The CDR3 nucleotides read TGTGCCAGTAGGAGAGAAGGGGCTCAGAATACGCAGTATTTT. Its translation: CASRREGAQNTQYF.

The chain has TRBV19 and TRBJ1-4; 8 bases fit TRBD1. V was clipped by 4 bases and J by 8 bases; unmatched bases: 6. CDR3 length equals 14 residues. Germline CDR1 reads LNHDA; CDR2 reads SQIVND (reference sequence). CDR3 bases: TGTGCCAGTAGTACAGGGGGCTCGAGGGAAAAACTGTTTTTT. Amino acids: CASSTGGSREKLFF.

The CDR3 nucleotides read TGCAGCGCCTCAGCACAGCCAAACACTGAAGCTTTCTTT. Translation gives CSASAQPNTEAFF. The gene calls are TRBV29-1 and TRBJ1-1, with unresolved D. CDR3 length: 13 residues. Germline V gene data show CDR1 as SQVTM and CDR2 as ANQGSEA. With 7 bases removed from V and 2 bases from J, the gap between germline ends came to 14 bases.

The chain joins TRBV18 to TRBJ2-7; D is possibly TRBD1 (6 bases). Germline V gives CDR1 KGHSH, CDR2 LQKENI. The CDR3 loop spans 15 amino acids. Trimming cost V 1 base and J 3 bases, with 13 bases left between them. This CDR3 is CASSPLGQSLYEQYF. As DNA, the CDR3 is TGTGCCAGCTCACCACTTGGACAGTCACTCTACGAGCAGTACTTC. The full variable domain, in which reference TRBV18 and TRBJ2-7 provide the parts outside the CDR3, is NAGVMQNPRHLVRRRGQEARLRCSPMKGHSHVYWYRQLPEEGLKFMVYLQKENIIDESGMPKERFSAEFPKEGPSILRIQQVVRGDSAAYFCASSPLGQSLYEQYFGPGTRLTVT.

The CDR3 is CASTRDRPFSGANVLTF. CDR3 nucleotide sequence: TGTGCCAGTACCCGGGACAGACCTTTCTCTGGGGCCAACGTCCTGACTTTC. The chain couples TRBV19 to TRBJ2-6, with 7 bases lining up with TRBD1. Germline-derived CDR1 and CDR2 are LNHDA and SQIVND (reference sequence). This CDR3 contains 17 residues. V gave up 7 bases and J gave up 0 bases; unmatched junction bases: 9.